The 12 T cell receptor beta chains reported below all come from one sample, sequenced in a study of CXCR4 blockade with PD-1 therapy in pancreatic cancer. Assay used: immunoSEQ multiplex PCR; TCRdb lists only in-frame clones, some missing. The sample lists about 17,000 clones; over 60% were seen once. The sequenced sample was tumor tissue. The receptors were gathered from a human donor with pancreatic ductal adenocarcinoma.

V gene TRBV9 combines with J gene TRBJ2-1; D is unresolved. This CDR3 is 16 amino acids long. V dropped 0 bases and J dropped 0 bases, with 10 bases sitting between them. Germline CDR1 and CDR2: SGDLS and YYNGEE. CDR3: CASSVGLDGSYNEQFF. CDR3 sequence (DNA): TGTGCCAGCAGCGTAGGGTTAGACGGCTCCTACAATGAGCAGTTCTTC.

This clone was counted a single time. The chain combines TRBV28 with TRBJ2-1; D is unclear. The ends were cut back, 3 bases at V and 4 bases at J, with 7 bases in the middle. The CDR3 length is 13 residues. Per germline, CDR1 MDHEN and CDR2 SYDVKM. The CDR3 region has the DNA TGTGCCAGCAGTTTGCCTCCTTACAATGAGCAGTTCTTC. Translating it yields CASSLPPYNEQFF.

V and J are TRBV19 and TRBJ1-4; no clear D. This CDR3 has 15 residues. Trimming stripped 4 bases from V and 8 bases from J, with 17 bases between. Per the germline V gene, CDR1 is LNHDA and CDR2 is SQIVND (reference sequence). Written as DNA, the CDR3 is TGTGCCAGTAGTACTTCCGCCGGGATGAGGGAAAAACTGTTTTTT. This codes for CASSTSAGMREKLFF.

This clone showed up just a few times. The rearrangement links TRBV15 to TRBJ2-3, with 7 bases that match TRBD2. In germline, CDR1 is LNHNV, CDR2 YYDKDF (reference sequence). With V trimmed by 2 bases and J by 3 bases, 8 bases remained unmatched. The CDR3 sequence is 16 residues long. In DNA form, the CDR3 reads TGTGCCACCAGCAGAATGGGAAGGGAGGGGACAGATACGCAGTATTTT. Translation: CATSRMGREGTDTQYF.

This chain connects TRBV14 to TRBJ1-3; 10 bases match TRBD1. There are 13 residues in the CDR3. J gave up 8 bases and V 4 bases, and 2 bases lay outside the gene matches. Germline V gene data show CDR1 as SGHDN and CDR2 as FVKESK. This CDR3 reads CASSLDRGHTIYF. The CDR3 DNA reads as TGTGCCAGCAGCCTTGACAGGGGGCACACCATATATTTT.

The chain joins TRBV18 to TRBJ2-5, with D hard to call. Germline V CDR1 and CDR2: KGHSH, LQKENI. The V and J ends lost 0 bases and 4 bases respectively, with 3 bases between them. The CDR3 has 12 amino acids. CDR3 DNA sequence: TGTGCCAGCTCACCACCGCTAGAGACCCAGTACTTC. Translation: CASSPPLETQYF.

The CDR3 DNA reads TGTGCCAGTAGTGAGACGCCTCCCTATGGCTACACCTTC. It is translated as CASSETPPYGYTF. The V gene is TRBV19, the J gene TRBJ1-2; D not resolved. With 5 bases removed from V and 4 bases from J, the gap between germline ends came to 11 bases. Germline V gene lookup returns CDR1 LNHDA and CDR2 SQIVND (reference sequence). The CDR3 consists of 13 residues. Supplemented by reference TRBV19 and TRBJ1-2, the full variable domain reads DGGITQSPKYLFRKEGQNVTLSCEQNLNHDAMYWYRQDPGQGLRLIYYSQIVNDFQKGDIAEGYSVSREKKESFPLTVTSAQKNPTAFYLCASSETPPYGYTFGSGTRLTVV.

J is TRBJ1-5 and V is TRBV4-1; D gene uncertain. In germline, CDR1 is MGHRA, CDR2 YSYEKL. The germline V and J ends were trimmed by 0 bases and 5 bases, with 11 bases remaining between them. This CDR3 contains 15 residues. The CDR3 protein is CASSQDGHSYQPQHF. The CDR3 DNA sequence: TGCGCCAGCAGCCAAGATGGCCACTCCTATCAGCCCCAGCATTTT.

V and J are TRBV28 and TRBJ2-2, with a possible D match to TRBD1 (6 bases). The V gene's germline CDR1 is MDHEN and CDR2 SYDVKM. The CDR3 covers 16 residues. With 2 bases removed from V and 0 bases from J, the gap between germline ends came to 10 bases. DNA for the CDR3: TGTGCCAGCAGTTTAGTCAGGGGAACGAACACCGGGGAGCTGTTTTTT. It yields the protein CASSLVRGTNTGELFF.

This chain connects TRBV7-7 to TRBJ2-7; the D is unclear. CDR1 is SSHAT, CDR2 FNYEAQ, per germline (reference sequence). The CDR3 contains 16 residues. Between the trimmed V and J ends, which lost 2 bases and 5 bases, there was a span of 19 bases. CDR3 DNA sequence: TGTGCCAGCAGCTTAATGGCTGGGGTAGTCTCGAACGAGCAGTACTTC. Residues: CASSLMAGVVSNEQYF.

This clone has only a few counts. V is TRBV6-8 and J is TRBJ2-2; D not certain. The germline CDR1 and CDR2 sequences are MNHGY and SAAAGT. The CDR3 has 12 amino acids. Trimming shortened V by 5 bases and J by 5 bases, and 6 bases separated the two germline ends. The CDR3 reads CASSDRTGELFF. DNA for the CDR3: TGTGCCAGCAGTGACCGAACCGGGGAGCTGTTTTTT.

This clone was recorded a few times. The chain uses TRBV19 and TRBJ1-1; weak D call: TRBD1 (6 bases). The CDR3 has 13 residues. CDR1 and CDR2 (germline): LNHDA, SQIVND (reference sequence). V lost 9 bases and J lost 3, with 14 bases in between. The CDR3 loop reads CASAVKGDTEAFF. The CDR3 DNA follows: TGTGCCAGCGCAGTGAAGGGGGACACTGAAGCTTTCTTT.